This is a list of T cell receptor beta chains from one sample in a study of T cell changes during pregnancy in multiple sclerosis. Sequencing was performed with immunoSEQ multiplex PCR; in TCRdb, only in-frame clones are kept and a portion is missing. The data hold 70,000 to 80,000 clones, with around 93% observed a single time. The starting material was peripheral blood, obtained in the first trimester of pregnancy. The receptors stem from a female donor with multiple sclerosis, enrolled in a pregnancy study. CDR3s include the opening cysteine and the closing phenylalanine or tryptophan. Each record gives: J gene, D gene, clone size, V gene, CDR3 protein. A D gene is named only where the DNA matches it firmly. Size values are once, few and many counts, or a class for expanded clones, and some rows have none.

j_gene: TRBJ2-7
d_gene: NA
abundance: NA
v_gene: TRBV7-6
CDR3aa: CASSSRTIPHEQYF

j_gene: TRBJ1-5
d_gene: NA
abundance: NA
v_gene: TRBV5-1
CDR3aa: CASRLFRSQGNQPQHF

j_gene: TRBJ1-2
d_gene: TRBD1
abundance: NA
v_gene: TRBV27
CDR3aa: CASSWNRQGAGGYTF

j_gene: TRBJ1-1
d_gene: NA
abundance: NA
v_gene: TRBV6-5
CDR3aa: CASSLELNTEAFF

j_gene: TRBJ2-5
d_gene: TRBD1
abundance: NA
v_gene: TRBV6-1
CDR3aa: CASSQTGRETQYF

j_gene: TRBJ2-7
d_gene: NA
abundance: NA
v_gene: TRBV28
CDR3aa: CASSLQYEQYF

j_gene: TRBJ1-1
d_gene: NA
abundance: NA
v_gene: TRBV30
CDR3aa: CAWSLVGATPNTEAFF

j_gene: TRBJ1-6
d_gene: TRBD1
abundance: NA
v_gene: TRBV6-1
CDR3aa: CASSLSTGGNSPLHF

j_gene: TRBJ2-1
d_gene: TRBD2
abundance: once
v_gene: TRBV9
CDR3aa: CASSEEDRGTSGYNEQFF

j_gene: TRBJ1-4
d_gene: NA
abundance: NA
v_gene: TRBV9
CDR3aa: CASSARDSVNEKLFF

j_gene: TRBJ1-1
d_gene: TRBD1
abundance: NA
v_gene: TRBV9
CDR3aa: CASSARRQGNTEAFF

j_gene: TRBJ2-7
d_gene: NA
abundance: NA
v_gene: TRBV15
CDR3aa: CATSSSAEPYEQYF

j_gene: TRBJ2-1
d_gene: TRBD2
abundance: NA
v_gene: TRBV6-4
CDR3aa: CASSVAGGRNEQFF

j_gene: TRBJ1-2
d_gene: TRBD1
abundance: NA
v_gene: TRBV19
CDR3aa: CATAITGGIYGYTF

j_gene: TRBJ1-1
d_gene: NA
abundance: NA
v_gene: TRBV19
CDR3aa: CASISRDIRTEAFF

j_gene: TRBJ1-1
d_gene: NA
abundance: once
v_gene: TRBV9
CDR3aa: CASSVADGGRAEAFF

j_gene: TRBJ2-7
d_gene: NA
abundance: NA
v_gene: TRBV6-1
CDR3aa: CASSDGWVGILSYEQYF

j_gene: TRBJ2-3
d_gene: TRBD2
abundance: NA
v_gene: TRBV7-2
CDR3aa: CASSLGGGPLDTQYF

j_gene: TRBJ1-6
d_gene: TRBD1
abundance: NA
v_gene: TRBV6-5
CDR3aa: CASRRQGMGSPLHF

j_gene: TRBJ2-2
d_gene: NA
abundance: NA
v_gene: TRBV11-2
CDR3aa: CASRGTLAGTGELFF

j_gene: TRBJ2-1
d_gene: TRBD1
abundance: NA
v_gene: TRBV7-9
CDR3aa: CASSLGQGAYNEQFF

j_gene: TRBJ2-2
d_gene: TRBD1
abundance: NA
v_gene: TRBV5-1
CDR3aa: CASTTGGPGELFF